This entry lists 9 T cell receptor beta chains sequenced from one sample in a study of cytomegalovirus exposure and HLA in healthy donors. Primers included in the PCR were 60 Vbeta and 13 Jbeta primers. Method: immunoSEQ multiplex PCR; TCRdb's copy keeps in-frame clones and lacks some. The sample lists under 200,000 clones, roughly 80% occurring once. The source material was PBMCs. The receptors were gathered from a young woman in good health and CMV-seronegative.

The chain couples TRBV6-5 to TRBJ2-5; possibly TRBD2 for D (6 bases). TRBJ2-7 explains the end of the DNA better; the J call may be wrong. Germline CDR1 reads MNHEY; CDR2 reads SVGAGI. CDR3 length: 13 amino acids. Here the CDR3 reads CASSWGESYEQYF. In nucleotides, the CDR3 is TGTGCCAGCAGTTGGGGGGAATCCTACGAGCAGTACTTC.

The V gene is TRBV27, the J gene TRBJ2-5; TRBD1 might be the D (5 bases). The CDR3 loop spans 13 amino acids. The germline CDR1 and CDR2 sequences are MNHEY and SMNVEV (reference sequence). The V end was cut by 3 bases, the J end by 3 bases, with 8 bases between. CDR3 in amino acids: CASSFLGEETQYF. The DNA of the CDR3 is TGTGCCAGCAGTTTCCTAGGGGAAGAGACCCAGTACTTC.

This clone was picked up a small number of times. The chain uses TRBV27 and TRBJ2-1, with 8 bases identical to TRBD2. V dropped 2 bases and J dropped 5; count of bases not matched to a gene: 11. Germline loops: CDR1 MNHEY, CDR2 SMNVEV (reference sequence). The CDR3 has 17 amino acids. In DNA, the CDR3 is TGTGCCAGCAGTTTAGGAGGGACTAGACTCATCAACAATGAGCAGTTCTTC. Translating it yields CASSLGGTRLINNEQFF.

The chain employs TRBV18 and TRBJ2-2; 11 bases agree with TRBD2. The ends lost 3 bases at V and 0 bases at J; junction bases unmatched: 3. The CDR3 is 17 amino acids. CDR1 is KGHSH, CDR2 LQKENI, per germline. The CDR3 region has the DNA TGTGCCAGCTCACCCCCGACTAGCGGGACGAACACCGGGGAGCTGTTTTTT. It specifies CASSPPTSGTNTGELFF.

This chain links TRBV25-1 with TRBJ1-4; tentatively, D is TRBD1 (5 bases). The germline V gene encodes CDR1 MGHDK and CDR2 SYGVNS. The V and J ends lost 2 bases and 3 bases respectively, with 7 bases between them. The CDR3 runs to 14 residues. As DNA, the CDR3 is TGTGCCAGCAGTGAACACAGGTCTAATGAAAAACTGTTTTTT. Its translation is CASSEHRSNEKLFF. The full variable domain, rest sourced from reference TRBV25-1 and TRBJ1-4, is EADIYQTPRYLVIGTGKKITLECSQTMGHDKMYWYQQDPGMELHLIHYSYGVNSTEKGDLSSESTVSRIRTEHFPLTLESARPSHTSQYLCASSEHRSNEKLFFGSGTQLSVL.

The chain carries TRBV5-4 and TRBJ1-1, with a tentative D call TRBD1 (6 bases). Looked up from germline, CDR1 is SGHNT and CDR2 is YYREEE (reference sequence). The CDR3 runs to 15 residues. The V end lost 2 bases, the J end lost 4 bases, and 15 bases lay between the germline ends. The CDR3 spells CASSFSGARSTEAFF. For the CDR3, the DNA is TGTGCCAGCAGCTTTTCAGGGGCGAGAAGCACTGAAGCTTTCTTT.

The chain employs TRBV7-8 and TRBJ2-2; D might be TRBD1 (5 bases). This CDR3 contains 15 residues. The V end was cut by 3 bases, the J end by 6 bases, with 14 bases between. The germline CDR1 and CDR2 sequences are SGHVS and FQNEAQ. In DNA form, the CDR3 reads TGTGCCAGCAGCTTGTGGGGCAAGGGCGCCGGGGAGCTGTTTTTT. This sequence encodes CASSLWGKGAGELFF.

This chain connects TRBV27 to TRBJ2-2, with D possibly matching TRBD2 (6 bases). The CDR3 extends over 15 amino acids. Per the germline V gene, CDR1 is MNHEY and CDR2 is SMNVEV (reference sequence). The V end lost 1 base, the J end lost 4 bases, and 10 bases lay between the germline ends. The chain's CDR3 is CASSLYERATGELFF. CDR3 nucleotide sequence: TGTGCCAGCAGTTTATACGAGCGGGCCACCGGGGAGCTGTTTTTT.

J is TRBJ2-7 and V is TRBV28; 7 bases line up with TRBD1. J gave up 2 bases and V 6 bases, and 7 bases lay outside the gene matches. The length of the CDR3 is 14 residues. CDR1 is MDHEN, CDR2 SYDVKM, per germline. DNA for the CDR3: TGTGCCAGCAGCCCGGGACAGACGACCTACGAGCAGTACTTC. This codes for CASSPGQTTYEQYF.